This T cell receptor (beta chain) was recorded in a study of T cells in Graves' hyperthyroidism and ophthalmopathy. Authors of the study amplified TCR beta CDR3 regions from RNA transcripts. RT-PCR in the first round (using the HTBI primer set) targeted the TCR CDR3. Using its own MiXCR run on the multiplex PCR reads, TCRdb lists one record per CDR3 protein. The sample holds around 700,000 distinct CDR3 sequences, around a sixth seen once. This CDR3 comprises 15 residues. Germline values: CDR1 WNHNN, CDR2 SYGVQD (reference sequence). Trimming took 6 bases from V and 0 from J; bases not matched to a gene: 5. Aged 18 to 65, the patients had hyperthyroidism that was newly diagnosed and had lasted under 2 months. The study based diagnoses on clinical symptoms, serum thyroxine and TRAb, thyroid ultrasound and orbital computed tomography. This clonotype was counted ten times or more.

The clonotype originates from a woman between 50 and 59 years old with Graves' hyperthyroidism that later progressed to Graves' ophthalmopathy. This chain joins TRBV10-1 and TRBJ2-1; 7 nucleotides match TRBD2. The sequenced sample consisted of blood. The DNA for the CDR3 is TGCGCCAGCAGAGGGGAGGGCGGCTCCTACAATGAGCAGTTCTTC. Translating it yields CASRGEGGSYNEQFF.